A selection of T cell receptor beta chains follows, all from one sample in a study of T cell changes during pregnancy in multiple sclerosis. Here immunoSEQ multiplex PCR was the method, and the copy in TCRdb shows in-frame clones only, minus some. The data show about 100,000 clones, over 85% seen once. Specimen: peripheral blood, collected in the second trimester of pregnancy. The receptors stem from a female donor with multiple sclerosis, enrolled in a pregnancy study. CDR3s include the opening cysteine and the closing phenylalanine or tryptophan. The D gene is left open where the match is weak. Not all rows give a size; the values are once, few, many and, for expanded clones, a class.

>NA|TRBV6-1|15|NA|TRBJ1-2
CASSEGGRANYGYTF
TGTGCCAGCAGTGAAGGGGGCAGAGCTAACTATGGCTACACCTTC
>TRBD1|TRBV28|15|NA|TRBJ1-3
CASSLTGAWGNTIYF
TGTGCCAGCAGTTTAACAGGGGCGTGGGGAAACACCATATATTTT
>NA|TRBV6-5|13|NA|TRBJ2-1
CASARGPFNEQFF
TGTGCCAGCGCAAGAGGGCCCTTCAATGAGCAGTTCTTC
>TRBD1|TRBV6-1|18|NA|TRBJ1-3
CASSAWTGGAISGNTIYF
TGTGCCAGCAGTGCGTGGACAGGGGGAGCAATCTCTGGAAACACCATATATTTT
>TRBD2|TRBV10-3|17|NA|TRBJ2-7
CAISEPGLAGGAYEQYF
TGTGCCATCAGTGAGCCCGGACTAGCGGGAGGGGCCTACGAGCAGTACTTC
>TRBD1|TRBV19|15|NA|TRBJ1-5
CASRIQGAGGQPQHF
TGTGCCAGTAGGATACAGGGGGCCGGAGGTCAGCCCCAGCATTTT
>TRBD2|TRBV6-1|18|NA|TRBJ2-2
CASSAGLTSGVITGELFF
TGTGCCAGCAGTGCTGGCCTCACTAGCGGGGTGATAACCGGGGAGCTGTTTTTT
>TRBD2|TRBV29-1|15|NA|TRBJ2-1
CSVGLLAGGRNEQFF
TGCAGCGTTGGTCTCCTAGCGGGAGGACGTAATGAGCAGTTCTTC
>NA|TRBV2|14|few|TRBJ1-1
CASSVRGENTEAFF
TGTGCCAGCAGTGTGCGGGGGGAGAATACTGAAGCTTTCTTT
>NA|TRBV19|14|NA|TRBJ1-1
CASSPRRERGEAFF
TGTGCCAGTAGTCCCCGGCGGGAGAGGGGTGAAGCTTTCTTT
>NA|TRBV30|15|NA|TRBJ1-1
CAWSRRGPMNTEAFF
TGTGCCTGGAGTCGGAGGGGTCCTATGAACACTGAAGCTTTCTTT
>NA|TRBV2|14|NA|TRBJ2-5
CASSEAPGKETQYF
TGTGCCAGCAGTGAAGCGCCGGGGAAGGAGACCCAGTACTTC
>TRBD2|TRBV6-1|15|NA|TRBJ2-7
CASSDRTSGSYEQYF
TGTGCCAGCAGTGATCGGACTAGCGGGAGCTACGAGCAGTACTTC
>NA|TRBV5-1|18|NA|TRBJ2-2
CASSLEGRLEKYHGELFF
TGCGCCAGCAGCTTGGAAGGGAGATTGGAGAAGTACCACGGGGAGCTGTTTTTT
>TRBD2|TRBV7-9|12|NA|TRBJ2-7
CASSASSGGQYF
TGTGCCAGCAGCGCCTCTAGCGGGGGGCAGTACTTC
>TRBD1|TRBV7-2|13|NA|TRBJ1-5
CASSYQGDQPQHF
TGTGCCAGCAGCTACCAGGGGGACCAGCCCCAGCATTTT
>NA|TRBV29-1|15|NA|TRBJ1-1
CSVESDTGSSREAFF
TGCAGCGTTGAATCGGACACAGGTTCCTCTAGAGAAGCTTTCTTT
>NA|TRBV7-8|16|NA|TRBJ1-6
CASSFGGTGKNSPLHF
TGTGCCAGCAGCTTCGGAGGGACCGGAAAAAATTCACCCCTCCACTTT
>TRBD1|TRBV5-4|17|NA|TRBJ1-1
CASSGRQGGLLNTEAFF
TGTGCCAGCAGCGGTCGACAGGGGGGTCTTTTGAACACTGAAGCTTTCTTT
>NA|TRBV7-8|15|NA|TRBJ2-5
CASSFAGGEQETQYF
TGTGCCAGCAGCTTCGCCGGGGGAGAACAAGAGACCCAGTACTTC
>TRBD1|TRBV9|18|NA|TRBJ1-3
CASSVATGGQSSGNTIYF
TGTGCCAGCAGCGTAGCTACTGGGGGACAGAGCTCTGGAAACACCATATATTTT
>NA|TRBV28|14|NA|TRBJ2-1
CASRSEEVGNEQFF
TGTGCCAGCAGGAGCGAAGAAGTGGGCAATGAGCAGTTCTTC
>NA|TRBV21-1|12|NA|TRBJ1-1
CASSDTGGEAFF
TGTGCCAGCAGCGATACAGGTGGTGAAGCTTTCTTT
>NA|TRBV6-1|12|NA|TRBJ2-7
CASIHPGKGPYF
TGTGCCAGCATACACCCCGGAAAGGGGCCGTACTTC
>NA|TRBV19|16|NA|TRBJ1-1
CASIRNRGGARTEAFF
TGTGCCAGTATCCGAAACCGAGGGGGGGCCCGTACTGAAGCTTTCTTT
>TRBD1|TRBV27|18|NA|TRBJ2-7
CASSFGDRGPKWGYEQYF
TGTGCCAGCAGTTTTGGGGACAGGGGGCCAAAATGGGGTTACGAGCAGTACTTC
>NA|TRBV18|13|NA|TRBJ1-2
CASSPGADGGYTF
TGTGCCAGCTCACCAGGGGCAGATGGTGGCTACACCTTC
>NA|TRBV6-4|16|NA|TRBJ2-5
CASSDSRGRRGETQYF
TGTGCCAGCAGTGACTCCAGGGGTCGTAGAGGAGAGACCCAGTACTTC
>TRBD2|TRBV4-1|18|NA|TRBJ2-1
CASSQETSGLVSYNEQFF
TGCGCCAGCAGCCAAGAAACTAGCGGGCTGGTCTCCTACAATGAGCAGTTCTTC
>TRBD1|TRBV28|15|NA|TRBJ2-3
CASSSRDRVPDTQYF
TGTGCCAGCAGTTCCCGGGACAGGGTCCCAGATACGCAGTATTTT
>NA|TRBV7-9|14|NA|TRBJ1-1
CASSSEQGGTEAFF
TGTGCCAGCAGCTCCGAGCAGGGAGGGACTGAAGCTTTCTTT
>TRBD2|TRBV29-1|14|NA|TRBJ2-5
CSVGTSGGRETQYF
TGCAGCGTTGGGACTAGCGGGGGCCGGGAGACCCAGTACTTC
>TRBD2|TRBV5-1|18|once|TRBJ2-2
CASSRPNLISGGAGELFF
TGCGCCAGCAGCCGTCCCAACTTGATTAGCGGGGGGGCCGGGGAGCTGTTTTTT
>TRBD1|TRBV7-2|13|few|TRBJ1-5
CASSLTGDQPQHF
TGTGCCAGCAGTCTTACAGGGGATCAGCCCCAGCATTTT
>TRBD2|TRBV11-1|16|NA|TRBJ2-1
CASSIGGTSGWDEQFF
TGTGCCAGCAGCATCGGCGGGACTAGCGGGTGGGATGAGCAGTTCTTC
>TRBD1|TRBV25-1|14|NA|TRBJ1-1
CASSEQTGLTEAFF
TGTGCCAGCAGTGAGCAGACAGGGCTGACTGAAGCTTTCTTT
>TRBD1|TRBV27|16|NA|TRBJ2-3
CASSLARTGGTDTQYF
TGTGCCAGCAGTTTAGCGAGGACAGGGGGCACAGATACGCAGTATTTT
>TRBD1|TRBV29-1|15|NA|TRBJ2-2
CSVRNRGENTGELFF
TGCAGCGTAAGAAACAGGGGAGAGAACACCGGGGAGCTGTTTTTT
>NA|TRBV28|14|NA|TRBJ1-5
CASSKTGSNQPQHF
TGTGCCAGCAGTAAAACAGGGAGCAATCAGCCCCAGCATTTT
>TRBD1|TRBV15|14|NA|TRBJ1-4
CATSTPTGLEKLFF
TGTGCCACCAGCACCCCGACAGGGTTGGAAAAACTGTTTTTT
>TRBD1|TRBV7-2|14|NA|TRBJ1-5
CASSLGPGGQPQHF
TGTGCCAGCAGCTTAGGGCCAGGGGGACAGCCCCAGCATTTT